The 26 T cell receptor beta chains listed next were all sequenced from one sample in a study of high-grade serous ovarian cancer treatment subgroups. Assay used: immunoSEQ multiplex PCR; TCRdb lists only in-frame clones, some missing. The table includes about 12,000 clones, around 90% detected once. The tumor samples were collected prior to definitive surgery or chemotherapy. Sequenced input: tumor tissue. Source of these receptors: a human donor with high-grade serous ovarian cancer.

The genes are TRBV28 and TRBJ2-6; the D gene is possibly TRBD1 (6 bases). Per germline, CDR1 MDHEN and CDR2 SYDVKM. This CDR3 region has 18 residues. V gave up 2 bases and J gave up 3 bases, with 17 bases separating them. The CDR3 is CASSLTGQGSFGANVLTF. Here the CDR3 DNA reads TGTGCCAGCAGTTTAACAGGGCAAGGCTCCTTTGGGGCCAACGTCCTGACTTTC. Complete variable domain (other parts from reference TRBV28 and TRBJ2-6): DVKVTQSSRYLVKRTGEKVFLECVQDMDHENMFWYRQDPGLGLRLIYFSYDVKMKEKGDIPEGYSVSREKKERFSLILESASTNQTSMYLCASSLTGQGSFGANVLTFGAGSRLTVL.

This chain uses TRBV28 with TRBJ1-6; D might be TRBD1 (5 bases). Germline-derived CDR1 and CDR2 are MDHEN and SYDVKM. The ends were cut back, 5 bases at V and 6 bases at J, with 8 bases in the middle. This CDR3 contains 13 residues. Here the CDR3 reads CASSRGGNSPLHF. The CDR3 region has the DNA TGTGCCAGCAGTCGCGGGGGTAATTCACCCCTCCACTTT. Filled out from reference TRBV28 and TRBJ1-6, the complete variable domain reads DVKVTQSSRYLVKRTGEKVFLECVQDMDHENMFWYRQDPGLGLRLIYFSYDVKMKEKGDIPEGYSVSREKKERFSLILESASTNQTSMYLCASSRGGNSPLHFGNGTRLTVT.

This clone was seen once. The V call is TRBV6-6, the J call TRBJ1-2; no definite D call. Trimming removed 2 bases from V and 4 bases from J, with 11 bases in between. The length of the CDR3 is 14 residues. The germline CDR1 and CDR2 sequences are MNHNY and SVGAGI (reference sequence). The CDR3 loop reads CASSYDAGSYGYTF. The DNA of the CDR3 is TGTGCCAGCAGTTACGATGCAGGCTCCTATGGCTACACCTTC.

The rearrangement links TRBV9 to TRBJ1-3, with D perhaps matching TRBD1 (6 bases). The V gene's germline CDR1 is SGDLS and CDR2 YYNGEE. The CDR3 length is 16 residues. V dropped 4 bases and J dropped 3 bases, with 17 bases sitting between them. CDR3 coding DNA: TGTGCCAGCAGCCTCACGTTGGGGGGCGGTGGAAACACCATATATTTT. Translated: CASSLTLGGGGNTIYF.

Written as DNA, the CDR3 is TGCGCCAGCAGCTTGGCCAAGACCCGAATGGCTAGCGGGGGGACTAACTACAATGAGCAGTTCTTC. It is translated as CASSLAKTRMASGGTNYNEQFF. This chain joins TRBV5-1 and TRBJ2-1, with TRBD2 identical over 11 bases. There are 22 residues in the CDR3. Trimming took 0 bases from V and 3 from J; bases not matched to a gene: 20. Germline CDR1 reads SGHRS; CDR2 reads YFSETQ.

CDR3 region: CAWSVRWGTVPSNTEAFF. In nucleotides, the CDR3 is TGTGCCTGGAGTGTTAGGTGGGGGACCGTGCCCTCGAACACTGAAGCTTTCTTT. V gene TRBV30 combines with J gene TRBJ1-1, with a possible D match to TRBD1 (5 bases). The CDR3 length is 18 residues. Germline CDR1 is GTSNPN and CDR2 is SVGIG (reference sequence). V was shortened by 0 bases and J by 1 base, with 21 bases between the two germline ends.

The chain employs TRBV5-4 and TRBJ1-6; D is undetermined. There are 13 residues in the CDR3. V lost 5 bases, J lost 9 bases, and 12 bases lay in between. Germline CDR1 SGHNT, CDR2 YYREEE (reference sequence). Here the CDR3 DNA reads TGTGCCAGCAGGACGGGAGCCGGTTCACCCCTCCACTTT. Protein product: CASRTGAGSPLHF. Using reference TRBV5-4 and TRBJ1-6 for the parts outside the CDR3, the full variable domain is ETGVTQSPTHLIKTRGQQVTLRCSSQSGHNTVSWYQQALGQGPQFIFQYYREEENGRGNFPPRFSGLQFPNYSSELNVNALELDDSALYLCASRTGAGSPLHFGNGTRLTVT.

This rearrangement joins TRBV7-2 to TRBJ1-2, with TRBD1 matching over 7 bases. This CDR3 has 13 residues. V lost 5 bases to trimming and J lost 4 bases; unmatched junction nucleotides: 4. CDR1 and CDR2 from the germline V gene are SGHTA and FQGNSA. The CDR3 is CASSPGQVYGYTF. The CDR3 DNA follows: TGTGCCAGCAGCCCAGGACAGGTCTATGGCTACACCTTC.

This clone was detected a few times. The chain couples TRBV7-9 to TRBJ2-5; no clear D. Germline CDR1 SEHNR, CDR2 FQNEAQ (reference sequence). The length of the CDR3 is 13 residues. V was clipped by 2 bases and J by 5 bases, with 9 bases between them. CDR3 nucleotide sequence: TGTGCCAGCAGCTTAACGGTGCGGGAGACCCAGTACTTC. Protein: CASSLTVRETQYF.

CDR3 in DNA: TGTGCCAGCACGGGCAGAGCTAACTATGGCTACACCTTC. Protein product: CASTGRANYGYTF. The chain has TRBV27 and TRBJ1-2, with no clear D. This CDR3 is built from 13 residues. V gave up 7 bases and J gave up 0 bases, with 9 bases separating them. Germline V gene lookup returns CDR1 MNHEY and CDR2 SMNVEV (reference sequence).

This clone was observed a few times. The chain employs TRBV21-1 and TRBJ2-2; TRBD1, the D gene given by the table, was not confirmed from the DNA. TRBV21-1 is tagged as a pseudogene. The CDR3 loop spans 18 amino acids. In DNA, the CDR3 is TGTGCCAGCAGTATTAAACGAGTTCAGGTATGCAACACCGGGGAGCTGTTTTTT. This codes for CASSIKRVQVCNTGELFF.

The genes are TRBV5-6 and TRBJ1-3, with 7 bases fitting TRBD1. This CDR3 contains 14 residues. Per the germline V gene, CDR1 is SGHDT and CDR2 is YYEEEE. J lost 1 base, V lost 3 bases, and 1 base had no gene match. The CDR3 protein is CASSSTGSGNTIYF. The CDR3 coding sequence is TGTGCCAGCAGCTCGACAGGGTCTGGAAACACCATATATTTT.

This clone appeared once. The chain links TRBV25-1 to TRBJ2-7; no definite D call. The CDR3 covers 17 residues. Per the germline V gene, CDR1 is MGHDK and CDR2 is SYGVNS. Between the trimmed V and J ends, which lost 7 bases and 0 bases, there was a span of 22 bases. This CDR3 is CASTPKGVELFSYEQYF. The CDR3, as DNA: TGTGCCAGCACTCCCAAAGGAGTCGAACTCTTCTCCTACGAGCAGTACTTC.

The chain carries TRBV7-2 and TRBJ2-3; D could derive from TRBD1 or TRBD2 (5 bases each). V was pared by 5 bases and J by 5 bases, with 17 bases between. Germline CDR1 reads SGHTA; CDR2 reads FQGNSA. The CDR3 totals 15 residues. The CDR3 protein is CASSPGILGGDTQYF. The CDR3, as DNA: TGTGCCAGCAGCCCTGGGATTCTTGGGGGAGATACGCAGTATTTT.

This clone was detected only a few times. The chain links TRBV2 to TRBJ2-2; D is ambiguous. Trimming removed 6 bases from V and 6 bases from J, with 14 bases in between. The CDR3 runs 14 residues. Germline-derived CDR1 and CDR2 are SNHLY and FYNNEI. The chain's CDR3 is CASRKDQAPGELFF. The CDR3 DNA reads TGTGCCAGCAGAAAGGATCAAGCACCCGGGGAGCTGTTTTTT.

The V and J genes are TRBV7-9 and TRBJ1-2, with a possible D match to TRBD1 (6 bases). The ends were cut back, 6 bases at V and 8 bases at J, with 13 bases in the middle. The CDR3 totals 12 residues. Germline assignment: CDR1 SEHNR and CDR2 FQNEAQ (reference sequence). CDR3 protein: CASSRTAGGYTF. The CDR3 DNA reads as TGTGCCAGCAGTCGGACAGCGGGGGGCTACACCTTC.

V and J are TRBV2 and TRBJ1-1, with 7 nucleotides matching TRBD1. Trimming removed 7 bases from V and 5 bases from J; junction bases left unmatched: 10. The germline gives CDR1 SNHLY, CDR2 FYNNEI. The CDR3 covers 14 residues. CDR3 nucleotide sequence: TGTGCCAGCACCCTGGACAGGATGGGGACTGAAGCTTTCTTT. Translating gives CASTLDRMGTEAFF.

This chain uses TRBV27 with TRBJ1-2; D not resolved. The CDR3 loop spans 16 amino acids. Trimming took 2 bases from V and 2 from J, leaving 15 bases between them. In germline, CDR1 is MNHEY, CDR2 SMNVEV (reference sequence). The CDR3 DNA follows: TGTGCCAGCAGTTTAGGGCCTAACCCCGGCAACTATGGCTACACCTTC. Protein: CASSLGPNPGNYGYTF.

The J gene is TRBJ2-3, the V gene TRBV7-6; 12 nucleotides agree with TRBD2. The CDR3 consists of 17 residues. Trimming cost V 3 bases and J 5 bases; bases outside gene matches: 9. CDR1 is SGHVS and CDR2 is FNYEAQ in the germline V gene. CDR3 sequence reads: CASSFRASGGGKDTQYF. The CDR3 DNA sequence: TGTGCCAGCAGCTTCCGAGCTAGCGGGGGGGGAAAAGATACGCAGTATTTT.

The chain uses TRBV13 and TRBJ2-5; D is uncertain. Germline V CDR1 and CDR2: PRHDT, FYEKMQ (reference sequence). The germline V and J ends were trimmed by 5 bases and 5 bases, with 9 bases remaining between them. CDR3 length: 12 residues. The CDR3 DNA follows: TGTGCCAGCAGCCTAATTGGGGAGACCCAGTACTTC. Translation: CASSLIGETQYF.

This clone was seen just once. This CDR3 is also generated by other DNA sequences in the sample. The chain employs TRBV10-2 and TRBJ1-2; tentatively, D is TRBD1 (5 bases). The CDR3 is 15 amino acids. V was clipped by 0 bases and J by 4 bases, with 12 bases between them. CDR1 is WSHSY, CDR2 SAAADI, per germline. The CDR3 DNA follows: TGCGCCAGCAGTGAGTCCCGAGGGGTCAGCTATGGCTACACCTTC. This gives the protein CASSESRGVSYGYTF.

The rearrangement links TRBV9 to TRBJ2-1; perhaps TRBD1 as D (5 bases). The CDR3 runs to 16 residues. Between the trimmed V and J ends, which lost 4 bases and 4 bases, there was a span of 18 bases. CDR1 is SGDLS, CDR2 YYNGEE, per germline. The CDR3 sequence: CASSPSGRDRYNEQFF. DNA of the CDR3: TGTGCCAGCAGCCCCTCCGGCAGGGATCGGTACAATGAGCAGTTCTTC.

This chain connects TRBV28 to TRBJ1-3; no firm D call. The CDR3 extends over 13 amino acids. V was shortened by 3 bases and J by 4 bases, with 7 bases between the two germline ends. From germline, CDR1 is MDHEN and CDR2 SYDVKM. CDR3 loop: CASSLFQGNTIYF. The CDR3 bases are TGTGCCAGCAGTTTGTTTCAGGGAAACACCATATATTTT.

The genes are TRBV29-1 and TRBJ2-5, with D possibly TRBD1 on 5 matching bases. The length of the CDR3 is 12 residues. Germline V CDR1 and CDR2: SQVTM, ANQGSEA. V was clipped by 7 bases and J by 5 bases, with 14 bases between them. The CDR3 bases are TGCAGCGGAAGTTCAGGGTTGGAGACCCAGTACTTC. This sequence encodes CSGSSGLETQYF.

This rearrangement joins TRBV5-1 to TRBJ2-5, with a tentative D call TRBD2 (7 bases). The CDR3 covers 16 residues. The V end was cut by 3 bases, the J end by 3 bases, with 18 bases between. Germline-derived CDR1 and CDR2 are SGHRS and YFSETQ. DNA for the CDR3: TGCGCCAGCAGCTCGGGGGGCCGATGGACAGAAGAGACCCAGTACTTC. Translation gives CASSSGGRWTEETQYF.

This rearrangement joins TRBV6-5 to TRBJ1-6, with D hard to call. The germline CDR1 and CDR2 sequences are MNHEY and SVGAGI. The CDR3 loop spans 13 amino acids. V lost 0 bases and J 13 bases, leaving 10 bases between the germline ends. CDR3: CASSYSDRLPLHF. CDR3 nucleotide sequence: TGTGCCAGCAGTTACTCGGACCGGCTGCCCCTCCACTTT.